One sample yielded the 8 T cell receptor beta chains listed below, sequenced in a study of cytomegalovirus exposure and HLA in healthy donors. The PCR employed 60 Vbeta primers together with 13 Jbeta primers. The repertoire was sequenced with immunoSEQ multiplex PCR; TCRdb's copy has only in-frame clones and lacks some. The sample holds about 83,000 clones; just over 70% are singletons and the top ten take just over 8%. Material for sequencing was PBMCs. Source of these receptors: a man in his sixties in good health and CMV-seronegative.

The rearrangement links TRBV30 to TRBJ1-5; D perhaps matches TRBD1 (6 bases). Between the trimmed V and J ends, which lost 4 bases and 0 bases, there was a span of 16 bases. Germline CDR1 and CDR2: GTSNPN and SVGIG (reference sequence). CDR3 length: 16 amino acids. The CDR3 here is CAWNPGGGYSNQPQHF. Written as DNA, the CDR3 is TGTGCCTGGAACCCTGGGGGCGGTTATAGCAATCAGCCCCAGCATTTT.

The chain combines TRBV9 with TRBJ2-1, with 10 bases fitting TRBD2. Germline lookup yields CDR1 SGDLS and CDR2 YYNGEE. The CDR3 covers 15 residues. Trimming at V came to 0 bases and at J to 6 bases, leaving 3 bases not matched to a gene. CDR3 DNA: TGTGCCAGCAGCGTAGAGCGGGGGGGCCTCAATGAGCAGTTCTTC. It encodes CASSVERGGLNEQFF.

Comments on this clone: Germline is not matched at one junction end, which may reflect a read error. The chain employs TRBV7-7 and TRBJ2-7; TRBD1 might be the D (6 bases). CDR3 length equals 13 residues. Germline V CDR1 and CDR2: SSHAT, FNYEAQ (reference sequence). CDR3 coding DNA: TGTGCTAGCAGCACAGGGAGTTCGGGCGAGCAGTACTTC. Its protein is CASSTGSSGEQYF.

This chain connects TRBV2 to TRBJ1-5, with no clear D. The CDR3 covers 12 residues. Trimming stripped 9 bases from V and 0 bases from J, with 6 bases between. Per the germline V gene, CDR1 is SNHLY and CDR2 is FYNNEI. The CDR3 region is CASTNSNQPQHF. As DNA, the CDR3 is TGTGCCAGTACAAATAGCAATCAGCCCCAGCATTTT.

This CDR3 reads CAWTLGGPANGANVLTF. CDR3 DNA: TGTGCCTGGACACTAGGAGGACCGGCTAACGGGGCCAACGTCCTGACTTTC. V usage is TRBV30 and J usage is TRBJ2-6, with D possibly being TRBD2 (5 bases). The V gene lost 4 bases and the J gene lost 4 bases, with 20 bases spanning the gap. The length of the CDR3 is 17 residues. CDR1 and CDR2 from the germline V gene are GTSNPN and SVGIG (reference sequence).

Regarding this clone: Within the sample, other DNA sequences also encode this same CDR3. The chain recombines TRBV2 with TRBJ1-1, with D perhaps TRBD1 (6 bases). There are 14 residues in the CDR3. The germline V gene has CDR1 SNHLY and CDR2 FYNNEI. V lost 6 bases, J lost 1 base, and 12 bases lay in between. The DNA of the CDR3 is TGTGCCAGCAGGAGACAGGCATCGAACACTGAAGCTTTCTTT. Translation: CASRRQASNTEAFF.

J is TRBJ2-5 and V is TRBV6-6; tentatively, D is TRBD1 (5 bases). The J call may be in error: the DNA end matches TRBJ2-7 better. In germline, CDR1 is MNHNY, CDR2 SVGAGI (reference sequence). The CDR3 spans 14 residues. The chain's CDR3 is CASSYSGAVDEQYF. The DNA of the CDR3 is TGTGCCAGCAGTTACTCAGGGGCCGTCGACGAGCAGTACTTC.

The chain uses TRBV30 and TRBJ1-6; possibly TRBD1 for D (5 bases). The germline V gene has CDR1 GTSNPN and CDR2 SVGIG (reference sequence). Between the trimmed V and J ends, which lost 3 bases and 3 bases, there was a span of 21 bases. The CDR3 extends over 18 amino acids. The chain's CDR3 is CAWSNARDSLSYNSPLHF. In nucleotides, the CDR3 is TGTGCCTGGAGCAACGCCCGGGACTCCTTAAGCTATAATTCACCCCTCCACTTT.